This T cell receptor (beta chain) was identified in a study of beta chain features in type 1 diabetes. All of the isolated RNA was reverse transcribed, so expressed TCRB transcripts were sequenced. Assay used: immunoSEQ multiplex PCR; TCRdb lists only in-frame clones, some missing. The repertoire holds fewer than 400,000 clones, with 8% as singletons. It was via CD45RO/CCR7/CD25/CD127/CD95/CD27 that CD4+ naive, central memory, regulatory and stem cell-like memory cells were sorted. Points from the study as a whole: At VDJ recombination sites, type 1 diabetes patients had fewer insertions and more deleted nucleotides.

This CDR3 contains 15 residues. Trimming cost V 10 bases and J 5 bases; bases outside gene matches: 12. The germline V gene encodes CDR1 SGHTA and CDR2 FQGNSA. Concerning this clone: No antigen is known for it.

The chain employs TRBV7-2 and TRBJ2-1, with TRBD2 matching 9 bases. The receptor comes from a young woman in good health. The sample was central memory CD4+ T cells from blood. CDR3 loop: CATQVTSGTHNEQFF. The CDR3 nucleotides are TGTGCCACCCAGGTGACTAGCGGAACGCACAATGAGCAGTTCTTC.